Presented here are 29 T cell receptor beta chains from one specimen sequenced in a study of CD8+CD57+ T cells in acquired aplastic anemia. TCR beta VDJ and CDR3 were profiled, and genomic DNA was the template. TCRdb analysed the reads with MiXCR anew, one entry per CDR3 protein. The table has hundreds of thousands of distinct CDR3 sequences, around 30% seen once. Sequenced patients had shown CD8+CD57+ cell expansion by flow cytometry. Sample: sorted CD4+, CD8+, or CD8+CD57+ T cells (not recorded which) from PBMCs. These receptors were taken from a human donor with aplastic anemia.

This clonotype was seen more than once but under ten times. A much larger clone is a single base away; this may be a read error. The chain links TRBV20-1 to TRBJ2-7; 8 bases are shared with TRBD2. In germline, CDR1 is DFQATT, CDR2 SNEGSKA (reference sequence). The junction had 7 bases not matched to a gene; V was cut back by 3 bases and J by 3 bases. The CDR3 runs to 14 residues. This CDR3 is CSARSSGMLYEQYF. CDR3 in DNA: TGCAGTGCTAGGAGTAGCGGGATGCTCTACGAGCAGTACTTC.

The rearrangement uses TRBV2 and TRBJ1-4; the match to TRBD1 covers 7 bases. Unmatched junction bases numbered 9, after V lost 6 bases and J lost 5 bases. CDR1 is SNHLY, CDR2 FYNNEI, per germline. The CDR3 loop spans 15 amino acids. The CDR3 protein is CASSLNQGENEKLFF. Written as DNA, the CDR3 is TGTGCCAGCAGCTTGAACCAGGGGGAGAATGAAAAACTGTTTTTT.

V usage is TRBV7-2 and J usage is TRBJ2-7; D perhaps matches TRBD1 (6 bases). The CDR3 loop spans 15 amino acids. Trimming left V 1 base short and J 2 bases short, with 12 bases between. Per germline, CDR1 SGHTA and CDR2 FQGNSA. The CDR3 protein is CASSLGQANPYEQYF. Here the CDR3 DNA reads TGTGCCAGCAGCTTAGGACAGGCCAACCCCTACGAGCAGTACTTC.

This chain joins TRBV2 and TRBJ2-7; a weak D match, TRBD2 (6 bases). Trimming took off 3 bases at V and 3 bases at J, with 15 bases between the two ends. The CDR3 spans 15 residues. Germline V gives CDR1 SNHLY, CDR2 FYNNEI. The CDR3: CASSEGLGLDYEQYF. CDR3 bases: TGTGCCAGCAGTGAGGGACTGGGGCTAGACTACGAGCAGTACTTC.

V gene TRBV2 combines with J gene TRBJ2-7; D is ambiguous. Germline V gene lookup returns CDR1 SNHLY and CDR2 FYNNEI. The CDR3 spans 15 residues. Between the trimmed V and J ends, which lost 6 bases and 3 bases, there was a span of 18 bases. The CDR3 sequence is CASSFGSARFYEQYF. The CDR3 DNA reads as TGTGCCAGCAGCTTTGGCAGCGCCCGTTTCTACGAGCAGTACTTC. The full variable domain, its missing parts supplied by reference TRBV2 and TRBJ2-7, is EPEVTQTPSHQVTQMGQEVILRCVPISNHLYFYWYRQILGQKVEFLVSFYNNEISEKSEIFDDQFSVERPDGSNFTLKIRSTKLEDSAMYFCASSFGSARFYEQYFGPGTRLTVT.

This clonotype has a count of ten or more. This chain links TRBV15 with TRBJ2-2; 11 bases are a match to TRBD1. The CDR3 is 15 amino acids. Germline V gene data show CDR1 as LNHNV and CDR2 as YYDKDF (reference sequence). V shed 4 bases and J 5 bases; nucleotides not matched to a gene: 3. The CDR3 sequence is CATSMRDRGTGELFF. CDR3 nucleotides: TGTGCCACCAGCATGAGGGACAGGGGGACCGGGGAGCTGTTTTTT.

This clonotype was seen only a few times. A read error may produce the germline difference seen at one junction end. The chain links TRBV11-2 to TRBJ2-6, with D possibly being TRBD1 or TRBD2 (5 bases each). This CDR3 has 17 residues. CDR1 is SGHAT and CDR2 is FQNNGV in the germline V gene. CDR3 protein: CASSLGPRPTGANVLAF. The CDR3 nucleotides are TGTGCCAGCAGCCTGGGACCCCGGCCCACTGGGGCCAACGTCCTGGCTTTC.

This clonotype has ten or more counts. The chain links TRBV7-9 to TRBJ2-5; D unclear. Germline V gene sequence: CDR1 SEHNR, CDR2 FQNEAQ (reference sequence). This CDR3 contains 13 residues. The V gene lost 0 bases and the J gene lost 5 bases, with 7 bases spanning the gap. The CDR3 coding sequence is TGTGCCAGCAGCTTAGCTGGAAGTGAGACCCAGTACTTC. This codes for CASSLAGSETQYF.

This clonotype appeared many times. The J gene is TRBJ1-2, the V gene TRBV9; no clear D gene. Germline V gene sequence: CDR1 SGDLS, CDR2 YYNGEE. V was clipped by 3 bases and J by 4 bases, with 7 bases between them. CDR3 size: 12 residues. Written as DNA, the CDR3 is TGTGCCAGCAGCGAAGGGCTCTATGGCTACACCTTC. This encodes CASSEGLYGYTF.

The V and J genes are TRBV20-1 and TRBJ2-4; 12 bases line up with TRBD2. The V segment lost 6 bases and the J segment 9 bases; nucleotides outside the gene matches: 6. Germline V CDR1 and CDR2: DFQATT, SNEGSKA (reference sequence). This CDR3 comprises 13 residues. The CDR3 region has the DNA TGCAGTGCCCGGACTAGCGGGACGGCCATTCAGTACTTC. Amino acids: CSARTSGTAIQYF.

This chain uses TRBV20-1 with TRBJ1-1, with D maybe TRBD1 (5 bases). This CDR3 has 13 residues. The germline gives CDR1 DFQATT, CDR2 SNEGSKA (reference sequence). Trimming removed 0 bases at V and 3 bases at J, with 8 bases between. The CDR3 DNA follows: TGCAGTGCTAGAGACGGGGGAGACACTGAAGCTTTCTTT. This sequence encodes CSARDGGDTEAFF.

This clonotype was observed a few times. CDR3: CASSPERGGELFF. CDR3 DNA: TGTGCCAGCAGCCCCGAGCGGGGCGGGGAGCTGTTTTTT. The V call is TRBV7-2, the J call TRBJ2-2; TRBD2 aligns across 7 bases. V shed 5 bases and J 7 bases; nucleotides not matched to a gene: 4. This CDR3 contains 13 residues. Germline V gene data show CDR1 as SGHTA and CDR2 as FQGNSA. The variable domain in full, completed from reference TRBV7-2 and TRBJ2-2, reads GAGVSQSPSNKVTEKGKDVELRCDPISGHTALYWYRQSLGQGLEFLIYFQGNSAPDKSGLPSDRFSAERTGGSVSTLTIQRTQQEDSAVYLCASSPERGGELFFGEGSRLTVL.

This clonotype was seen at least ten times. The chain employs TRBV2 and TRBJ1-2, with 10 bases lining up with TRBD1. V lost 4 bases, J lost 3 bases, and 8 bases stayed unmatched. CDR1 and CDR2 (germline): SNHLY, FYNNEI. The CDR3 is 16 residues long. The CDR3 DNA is TGTGCCAGCAGTGGAAGGGGACAGGGGATCCACTATGGCTACACCTTC. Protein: CASSGRGQGIHYGYTF.

The CDR3 DNA reads as TGCAGTGCTCCAGGGGACAGGCCCTACAATGAGCAGTTCTTC. Its protein product is CSAPGDRPYNEQFF. The J gene is TRBJ2-1, the V gene TRBV20-1; 8 positions match TRBD1. This CDR3 contains 14 residues. Germline lookup yields CDR1 DFQATT and CDR2 SNEGSKA (reference sequence). Trimming at V came to 5 bases and at J to 2 bases, leaving 5 bases not matched to a gene.

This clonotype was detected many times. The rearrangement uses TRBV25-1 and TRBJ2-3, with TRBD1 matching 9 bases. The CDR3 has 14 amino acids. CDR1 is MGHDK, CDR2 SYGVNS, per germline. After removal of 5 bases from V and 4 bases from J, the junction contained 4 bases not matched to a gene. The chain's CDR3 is CASSFTGGPDTQYF. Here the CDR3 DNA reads TGTGCCAGCAGTTTTACAGGGGGCCCAGATACGCAGTATTTT.

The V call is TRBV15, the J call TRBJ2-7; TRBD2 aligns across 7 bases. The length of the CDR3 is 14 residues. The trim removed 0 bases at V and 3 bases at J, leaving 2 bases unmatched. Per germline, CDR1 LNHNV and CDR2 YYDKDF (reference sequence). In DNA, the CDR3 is TGTGCCACCAGCAGAGACAGCGGGATCTACGAGCAGTACTTC. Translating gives CATSRDSGIYEQYF.

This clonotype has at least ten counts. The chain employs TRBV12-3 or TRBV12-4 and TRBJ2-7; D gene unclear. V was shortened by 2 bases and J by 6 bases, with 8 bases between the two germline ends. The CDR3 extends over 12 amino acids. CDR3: CASSLFAREQYF. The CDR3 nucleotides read TGTGCCAGCAGTTTATTTGCGCGCGAGCAGTACTTC.

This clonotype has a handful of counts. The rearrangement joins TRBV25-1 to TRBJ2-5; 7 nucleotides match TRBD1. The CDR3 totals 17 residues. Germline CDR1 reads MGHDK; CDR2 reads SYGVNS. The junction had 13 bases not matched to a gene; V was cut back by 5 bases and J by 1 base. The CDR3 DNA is TGTGCCAGCAGTCCCGTGAGGGACAGAAGAATCCAAGAGACCCAGTACTTC. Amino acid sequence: CASSPVRDRRIQETQYF. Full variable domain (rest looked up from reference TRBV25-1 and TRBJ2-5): EADIYQTPRYLVIGTGKKITLECSQTMGHDKMYWYQQDPGMELHLIHYSYGVNSTEKGDLSSESTVSRIRTEHFPLTLESARPSHTSQYLCASSPVRDRRIQETQYFGPGTRLLVL.

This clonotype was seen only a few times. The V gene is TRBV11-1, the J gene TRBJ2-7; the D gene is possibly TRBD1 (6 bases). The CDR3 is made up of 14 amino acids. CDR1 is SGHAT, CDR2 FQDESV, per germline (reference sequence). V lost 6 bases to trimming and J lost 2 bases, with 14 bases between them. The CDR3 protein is CASSGSRGPYEQYF. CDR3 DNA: TGTGCCAGCAGTGGATCCAGGGGCCCCTACGAGCAGTACTTC.

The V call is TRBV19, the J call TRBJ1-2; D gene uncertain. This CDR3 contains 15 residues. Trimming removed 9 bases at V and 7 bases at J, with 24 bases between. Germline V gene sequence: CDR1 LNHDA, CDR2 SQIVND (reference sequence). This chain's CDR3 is CASRTFVAWEVGYTF. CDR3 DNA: TGTGCCAGCAGGACGTTCGTTGCCTGGGAAGTTGGCTACACCTTC.

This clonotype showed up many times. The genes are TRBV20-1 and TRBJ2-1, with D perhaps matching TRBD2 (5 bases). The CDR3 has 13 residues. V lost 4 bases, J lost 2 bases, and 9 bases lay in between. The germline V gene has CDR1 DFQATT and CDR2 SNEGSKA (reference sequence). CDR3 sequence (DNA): TGCAGTGCTACGGGGAGTGCCTACAATGAGCAGTTCTTC. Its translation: CSATGSAYNEQFF.

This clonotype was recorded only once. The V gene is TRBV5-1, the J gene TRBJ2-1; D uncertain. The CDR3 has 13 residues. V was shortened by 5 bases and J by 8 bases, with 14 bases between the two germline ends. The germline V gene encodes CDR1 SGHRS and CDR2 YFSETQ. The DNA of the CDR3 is TGCGCCAGCAGGAAGTTTAGCATGGATGAGCAGTTCTTC. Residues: CASRKFSMDEQFF. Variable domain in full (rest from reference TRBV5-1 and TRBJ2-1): KAGVTQTPRYLIKTRGQQVTLSCSPISGHRSVSWYQQTPGQGLQFLFEYFSETQRNKGNFPGRFSGRQFSNSRSEMNVSTLELGDSALYLCASRKFSMDEQFFGPGTRLTVL.

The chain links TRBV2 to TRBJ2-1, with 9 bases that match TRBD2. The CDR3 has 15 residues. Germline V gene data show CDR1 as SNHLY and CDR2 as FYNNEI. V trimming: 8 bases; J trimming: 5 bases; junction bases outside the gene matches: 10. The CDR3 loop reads CASERREGRNNEQFF. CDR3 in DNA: TGTGCCAGCGAAAGGCGGGAGGGCCGCAACAATGAGCAGTTCTTC.

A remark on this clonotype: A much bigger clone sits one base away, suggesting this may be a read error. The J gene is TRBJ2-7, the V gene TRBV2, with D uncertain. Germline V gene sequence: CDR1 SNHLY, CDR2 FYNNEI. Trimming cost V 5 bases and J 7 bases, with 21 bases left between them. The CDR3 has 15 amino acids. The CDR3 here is CASSPSRSSYNEQYF. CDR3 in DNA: TGTGCCAGCAGTCCGAGTCGTAGCTCCTACAATGAGCAGTACTTC.

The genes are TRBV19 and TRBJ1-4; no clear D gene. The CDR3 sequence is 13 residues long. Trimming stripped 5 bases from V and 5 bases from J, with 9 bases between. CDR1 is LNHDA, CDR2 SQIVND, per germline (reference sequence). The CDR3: CASSDRVNEKLFF. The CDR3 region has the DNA TGTGCCAGTAGTGATAGGGTAAATGAAAAACTGTTTTTT.

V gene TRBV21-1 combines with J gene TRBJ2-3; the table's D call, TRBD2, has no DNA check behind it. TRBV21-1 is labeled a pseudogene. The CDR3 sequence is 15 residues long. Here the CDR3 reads CASSNSGRAGDTQYF. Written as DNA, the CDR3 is TGTGCCAGCAGCAATAGCGGGAGGGCCGGAGATACGCAGTATTTT.

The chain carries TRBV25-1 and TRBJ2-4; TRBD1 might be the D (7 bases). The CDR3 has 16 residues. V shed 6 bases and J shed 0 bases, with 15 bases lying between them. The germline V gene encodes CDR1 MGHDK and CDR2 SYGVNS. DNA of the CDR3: TGTGCCAGCAGCCATGGCAGGGGGGAAGCCAAAAACATTCAGTACTTC. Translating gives CASSHGRGEAKNIQYF. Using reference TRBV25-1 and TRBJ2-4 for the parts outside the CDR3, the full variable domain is EADIYQTPRYLVIGTGKKITLECSQTMGHDKMYWYQQDPGMELHLIHYSYGVNSTEKGDLSSESTVSRIRTEHFPLTLESARPSHTSQYLCASSHGRGEAKNIQYFGAGTRLSVL.

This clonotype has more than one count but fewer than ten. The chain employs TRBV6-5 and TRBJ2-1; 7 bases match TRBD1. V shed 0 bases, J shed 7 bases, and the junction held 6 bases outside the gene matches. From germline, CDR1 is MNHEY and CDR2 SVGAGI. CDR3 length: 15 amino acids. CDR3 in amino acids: CASSYSDREVNEQFF. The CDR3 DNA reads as TGTGCCAGCAGTTACTCTGACAGGGAAGTAAATGAGCAGTTCTTC.

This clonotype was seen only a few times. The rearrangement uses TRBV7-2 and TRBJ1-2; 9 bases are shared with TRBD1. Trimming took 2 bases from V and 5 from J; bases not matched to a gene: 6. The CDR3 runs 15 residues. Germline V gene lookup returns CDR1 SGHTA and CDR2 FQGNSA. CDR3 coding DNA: TGTGCCAGCAGCTTACGGACAGGGGACCGGTATGGCTACACCTTC. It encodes CASSLRTGDRYGYTF.